The 5 T cell receptor beta chains below were found in one sample sequenced in a study of technical replicates of blood from a few donors. Assay: immunoSEQ multiplex PCR; the TCRdb copy retains only in-frame clones and omits some. The table includes 62,000 or so clones, around 87% detected once. Sequenced: PBMCs. These receptors came from a human donor in good health. Some clones in this sample may be carry-over from other donors' samples.

The chain combines TRBV7-8 with TRBJ2-5, with D perhaps TRBD1 (6 bases). This CDR3 has 15 residues. Trimming pared 5 bases from V and 2 bases from J, leaving 15 bases between. Germline CDR1 and CDR2: SGHVS and FQNEAQ. CDR3 protein: CASSPLPRGQETQYF. CDR3 coding DNA: TGTGCCAGCAGCCCCCTCCCCAGGGGACAAGAGACCCAGTACTTC.

This chain connects TRBV2 to TRBJ2-5, with 9 bases identical to TRBD2. V lost 6 bases and J lost 5; bases outside the gene matches: 4. This CDR3 is built from 13 residues. The V gene's germline CDR1 is SNHLY and CDR2 FYNNEI. In DNA form, the CDR3 reads TGTGCCAGCAGCGTAGGACTAGCGGAGACCCAGTACTTC. Translation gives CASSVGLAETQYF.

This clone was seen only a few times. This chain connects TRBV27 to TRBJ2-2; D is unresolved. V gave up 6 bases and J gave up 4 bases, with 6 bases separating them. This CDR3 is built from 12 residues. Germline V gene sequence: CDR1 MNHEY, CDR2 SMNVEV (reference sequence). CDR3 region: CASRWSTGELFF. In nucleotides, the CDR3 is TGTGCCAGCAGATGGAGCACCGGGGAGCTGTTTTTT.

The CDR3: CASSPGTGGGNTIYF. In DNA, the CDR3 is TGTGCCAGCAGTCCCGGGACAGGGGGTGGAAACACCATATATTTT. This rearrangement joins TRBV6-6 to TRBJ1-3; 11 bases line up with TRBD1. This CDR3 has 15 amino acids. Per the germline V gene, CDR1 is MNHNY and CDR2 is SVGAGI (reference sequence). V shed 5 bases and J 3 bases; nucleotides not matched to a gene: 3.

This chain joins TRBV5-1 and TRBJ2-3; D may be TRBD2 (6 bases). The germline gives CDR1 SGHRS, CDR2 YFSETQ. The germline V and J ends were trimmed by 2 bases and 1 base, with 11 bases remaining between them. The CDR3 extends over 15 amino acids. The CDR3 DNA follows: TGCGCCAGCAGCTTTTCGGCTAGCGGCACAGATACGCAGTATTTT. This codes for CASSFSASGTDTQYF.